Each of the 22 T cell receptor beta chains below was sequenced from the same sample in a study of T cell responses to AZD1222 COVID-19 vaccine. Only in-frame clones appear in the TCRdb table, and some are missing; sequencing was by immunoSEQ multiplex PCR. Of 130,000 or so clones detected, around nine tenths appear once; the ten largest clones hold 11%. The sequences come from peripheral blood, collected on day 0 of MenACWY control vaccination. The source of these receptors is an adult in good health.

The chain has TRBV11-2 and TRBJ2-7; D is uncertain. The CDR3 loop spans 12 amino acids. The germline V gene has CDR1 SGHAT and CDR2 FQNNGV. Trimming shortened V by 0 bases and J by 4 bases, and 4 bases separated the two germline ends. In DNA, the CDR3 is TGTGCCAGCAGCTTAGACTCGTACGAGCAGTACTTC. Encoded protein: CASSLDSYEQYF.

The gene calls are TRBV3-1 (or the pseudogene TRBV3-2) and TRBJ1-5; D possibly corresponds to TRBD1 (5 bases). From germline, CDR1 is LGHDT and CDR2 YNNKEL (reference sequence). Trimming took 4 bases from V and 7 from J, leaving 20 bases between them. The CDR3 covers 16 residues. This chain's CDR3 is CASSPGALGSGQPQHF. The CDR3 DNA follows: TGTGCCAGCAGCCCCGGGGCTTTGGGCTCAGGACAGCCCCAGCATTTT.

The chain employs TRBV7-2 and TRBJ2-7; unclear D gene. The V gene's germline CDR1 is SGHTA and CDR2 FQGNSA. V lost 2 bases and J 2 bases, leaving 13 bases between the germline ends. CDR3 size: 15 residues. DNA for the CDR3: TGTGCCAGCAGCTTAAAAGCGAACTGGCCCTACGAGCAGTACTTC. It yields the protein CASSLKANWPYEQYF.

CDR3 amino acids: CASTDSGANVLTF. CDR3 DNA: TGTGCCAGCACGGACTCTGGGGCCAACGTCCTGACTTTC. The chain is built from TRBV2 and TRBJ2-6; D not certain. V lost 7 bases, J lost 0 bases, and 4 bases lay in between. Germline CDR1 reads SNHLY; CDR2 reads FYNNEI. The CDR3 contains 13 residues.

The chain combines TRBV30 with TRBJ1-3, with 9 bases aligning to TRBD1. The germline V gene has CDR1 GTSNPN and CDR2 SVGIG (reference sequence). The CDR3 totals 14 residues. After removal of 4 bases from V and 7 bases from J, the junction contained 8 bases not matched to a gene. In DNA form, the CDR3 reads TGTGCCTGGAACGACAGGGGGATTGTGAACACCATATATTTT. Translation: CAWNDRGIVNTIYF.

V and J are TRBV7-2 and TRBJ1-5; D gene ambiguous. CDR3 size: 15 residues. With 5 bases removed from V and 5 bases from J, the gap between germline ends came to 16 bases. Germline V gene lookup returns CDR1 SGHTA and CDR2 FQGNSA. CDR3 nucleotides: TGTGCCAGCAGCAAAGGGATTGGTGACCATCAGCCCCAGCATTTT. Amino acids: CASSKGIGDHQPQHF.

In this sample, this clone turned up a few times. The chain links TRBV7-2 to TRBJ2-1; D possibly matches TRBD1 or TRBD2 (5 bases each). The CDR3 spans 14 residues. V was pared by 5 bases and J by 6 bases, with 14 bases between. Germline values: CDR1 SGHTA, CDR2 FQGNSA. Here the CDR3 DNA reads TGTGCCAGCAGCCCGCGCAGGGACCTCAATGAGCAGTTCTTC. It translates to CASSPRRDLNEQFF.

The chain joins TRBV9 to TRBJ2-1; tentative D call: TRBD2 (5 bases). Trimming took 6 bases from V and 6 from J, leaving 16 bases between them. Per the germline V gene, CDR1 is SGDLS and CDR2 is YYNGEE. The CDR3 totals 14 residues. CDR3 residues: CASTLGSFGNEQFF. CDR3 DNA: TGTGCCAGCACCCTGGGGAGTTTCGGCAATGAGCAGTTCTTC.

V gene TRBV13 combines with J gene TRBJ2-1, with D hard to call. This CDR3 has 14 amino acids. Germline-derived CDR1 and CDR2 are PRHDT and FYEKMQ (reference sequence). V dropped 5 bases and J dropped 3 bases, with 11 bases sitting between them. CDR3 residues: CASSPPQDYNEQFF. The CDR3 DNA sequence: TGTGCCAGCAGCCCGCCGCAGGACTACAATGAGCAGTTCTTC. Full variable domain (rest looked up from reference TRBV13 and TRBJ2-1): AAGVIQSPRHLIKEKRETATLKCYPIPRHDTVYWYQQGPGQDPQFLISFYEKMQSDKGSIPDRFSAQQFSDYHSELNMSSLELGDSALYFCASSPPQDYNEQFFGPGTRLTVL.

This chain joins TRBV3-1 (or the pseudogene TRBV3-2) and TRBJ2-7; D possibly corresponds to TRBD1 (6 bases). Trimming removed 4 bases at V and 2 bases at J, with 12 bases between. Per the germline V gene, CDR1 is LGHDT and CDR2 is YNNKEL (reference sequence). The CDR3 has 14 amino acids. The CDR3 DNA reads TGTGCCAGCAGCCCCCGGACAGCGACCTACGAGCAGTACTTC. It specifies CASSPRTATYEQYF.

This sequence joins TRBV6-1 and TRBJ1-2; 10 nucleotides agree with TRBD1. The CDR3 runs 15 residues. V lost 2 bases, J lost 3 bases, and 3 bases stayed unmatched. Germline V gives CDR1 MNHNS, CDR2 SASEGT. CDR3 sequence (DNA): TGTGCCAGCAGTGAAACCGGGACAGGGGACTATGGCTACACCTTC. Its protein product is CASSETGTGDYGYTF.

The gene calls are TRBV27 and TRBJ2-1; D perhaps matches TRBD2 (6 bases). The V end lost 10 bases, the J end lost 4 bases, and 20 bases lay between the germline ends. Germline V gene lookup returns CDR1 MNHEY and CDR2 SMNVEV (reference sequence). The CDR3 is 15 amino acids. CDR3 DNA sequence: TGTGCCACCACTTCGGGAGAAGCTAGTTACAATGAGCAGTTCTTC. It codes for CATTSGEASYNEQFF.

The J gene is TRBJ2-7, the V gene TRBV7-7; 10 bases are shared with TRBD1. CDR1 is SSHAT, CDR2 FNYEAQ, per germline (reference sequence). This CDR3 is 15 amino acids long. J was trimmed by 0 bases and V by 5 bases; bases with no gene match: 4. CDR3 in amino acids: CASSHGTGDSYEQYF. In DNA form, the CDR3 reads TGTGCCAGCAGCCACGGGACAGGGGACTCCTACGAGCAGTACTTC.

The chain combines TRBV2 with TRBJ1-2; a weak D match, TRBD1 (5 bases). Germline V gene data show CDR1 as SNHLY and CDR2 as FYNNEI. Trimming removed 2 bases from V and 1 base from J, with 8 bases in between. The CDR3 consists of 14 residues. CDR3 DNA sequence: TGTGCCAGCAGTGAAAGGGGCCTTAACTATGGCTACACCTTC. Its protein product is CASSERGLNYGYTF. Together with reference TRBV2 and TRBJ1-2, the CDR3 gives the full variable domain: EPEVTQTPSHQVTQMGQEVILRCVPISNHLYFYWYRQILGQKVEFLVSFYNNEISEKSEIFDDQFSVERPDGSNFTLKIRSTKLEDSAMYFCASSERGLNYGYTFGSGTRLTVV.

V usage is TRBV11-2 and J usage is TRBJ2-7, with D tentatively TRBD1 or TRBD2 (7 bases each). Trimming removed 0 bases from V and 7 bases from J, with 19 bases in between. Germline CDR1 and CDR2: SGHAT and FQNNGV. The CDR3 consists of 16 residues. CDR3 loop: CASSLDGFGTAGEQYF. CDR3 sequence (DNA): TGTGCCAGCAGCTTAGATGGGTTTGGGACAGCGGGGGAGCAGTACTTC.

This clone has just a few counts. The chain joins TRBV11-3 to TRBJ1-2; 11 nucleotides line up with TRBD1. Germline-derived CDR1 and CDR2 are SGHNT and YENEEA. Trimming took 1 base from V and 6 from J; bases not matched to a gene: 4. The CDR3 has 15 amino acids. CDR3 DNA: TGTGCCAGCAGCTTAGGGACAGGGGGCGTCGATGGCTACACCTTC. Protein: CASSLGTGGVDGYTF.

The chain uses TRBV5-1 and TRBJ2-1; 10 nucleotides match TRBD2. The germline CDR1 and CDR2 sequences are SGHRS and YFSETQ. With V trimmed by 0 bases and J by 7 bases, 4 bases remained unmatched. The CDR3 is made up of 15 amino acids. CDR3 region: CASSLVGLASNEQFF. The CDR3, as DNA: TGCGCCAGCAGCTTGGTGGGACTAGCGTCGAATGAGCAGTTCTTC.

This chain connects TRBV7-8 to TRBJ1-5; 10 bases fit TRBD1. V shed 1 base and J 2 bases; nucleotides not matched to a gene: 8. Germline V gene sequence: CDR1 SGHVS, CDR2 FQNEAQ. CDR3 length: 18 residues. The CDR3 DNA reads TGTGCCAGCAGCTTAGGGACAGGGGGTGGTACAGGCAATCAGCCCCAGCATTTT. Translation: CASSLGTGGGTGNQPQHF.

This sequence joins TRBV7-9 and TRBJ1-2; D is uncertain. Trimming stripped 5 bases from V and 3 bases from J, with 19 bases between. Per germline, CDR1 SEHNR and CDR2 FQNEAQ (reference sequence). This CDR3 has 16 residues. As DNA, the CDR3 is TGTGCCAGCAGCCCTCAACCGGCAGGAGTGGACTATGGCTACACCTTC. Amino acid sequence: CASSPQPAGVDYGYTF.

The chain couples TRBV6-6 to TRBJ1-4; D is uncertain. Trimming removed 4 bases at V and 6 bases at J, with 9 bases between. The CDR3 contains 13 residues. Germline V gene lookup returns CDR1 MNHNY and CDR2 SVGAGI (reference sequence). The CDR3 sequence is CASSSTYDEKLFF. In DNA form, the CDR3 reads TGTGCCAGCAGTTCTACTTACGATGAAAAACTGTTTTTT.

V usage is TRBV11-2 and J usage is TRBJ2-7, with TRBD2 matching over 7 bases. This CDR3 has 13 residues. From germline, CDR1 is SGHAT and CDR2 FQNNGV. Trimming at V came to 4 bases and at J to 0 bases, leaving 0 bases not matched to a gene. The DNA of the CDR3 is TGTGCCAGCAGCTGGGGGGGCTCCTACGAGCAGTACTTC. As protein: CASSWGGSYEQYF.

J is TRBJ2-3 and V is TRBV6-6, with D possibly being TRBD2 (5 bases). CDR3 size: 14 residues. With 2 bases removed from V and 5 bases from J, the gap between germline ends came to 11 bases. Germline loops: CDR1 MNHNY, CDR2 SVGAGI (reference sequence). CDR3 amino acids: CASSYAGIGDTQYF. CDR3 DNA: TGTGCCAGCAGTTACGCCGGGATTGGAGATACGCAGTATTTT.